The 15 T cell receptor beta chains below were found in one sample sequenced in a study of tumor-infiltrating lymphocytes in primary liver carcinoma. From approximately 20-30 mg of unsorted bulk tissue, DNA and RNA were co-extracted together. A constant-region primer primed TCR beta cDNA synthesis from 400 to 550 ng of total RNA. Investigators got TCR beta libraries out of three nested multiplex PCR rounds, done with slightly modified ARM-PCR. Two initial PCR rounds of around 10 cycles each paired TRBV1-TRBV30 forward primers with a C-beta reverse primer. TCRdb reprocessed the multiplex PCR reads with MiXCR, giving one entry per CDR3 protein. The repertoire holds under 50,000 distinct CDR3 sequences, with less than 75% as singletons. Specimen: liver tumor tissue from sampling region 5. This sample's subset: tumor region T5, tumor centre. These receptors came from a man aged 40-55 years with primary liver carcinoma and hepatitis B virus infection.

V gene TRBV11-2 combines with J gene TRBJ2-7; no clear D gene. The CDR3 runs to 14 residues. From germline, CDR1 is SGHAT and CDR2 FQNNGV. Trimming cost V 6 bases and J 3 bases, with 15 bases left between them. CDR3 residues: CASSFVGLCYEQYF. CDR3 nucleotides: TGTGCCAGCAGTTTTGTAGGGTTATGCTACGAGCAGTACTTC.

As for this clonotype: A junction boundary mismatches the germline segment, possibly from a read error. The chain carries TRBV28 and TRBJ1-3; D is unresolved. This CDR3 contains 16 residues. Per the germline V gene, CDR1 is MDHEN and CDR2 is SYDVKM. The CDR3 region is CASSLSTANSGNTIYF. DNA of the CDR3: TGTGCCAGCAGTTTAAGTACGGCCAACTCTGGGAACACCATATATTTT.

To note about this clonotype: A read error is likely, as this CDR3 ends without the conserved phenylalanine or tryptophan. The V and J genes are TRBV19 and TRBJ2-5, with 7 nucleotides matching TRBD1. CDR3 length: 12 amino acids. In germline, CDR1 is LNHDA, CDR2 SQIVND (reference sequence). For the CDR3, the DNA is TGTGCTACGAGGGACAGCCGGGAGACCCAGTACCTC. Protein: CATRDSRETQYL.

Notes on this clonotype: No conserved phenylalanine or tryptophan is present at the end of the CDR3, so a read error is the likely explanation. The chain links TRBV10-1 to TRBJ2-5, with 10 bases identical to TRBD2. The CDR3 sequence is 16 residues long. With 0 bases clipped from V and 4 bases from J, the junction kept 5 bases outside the gene matches. Germline V gene data show CDR1 as WNHNN and CDR2 as SYGVQD (reference sequence). The DNA of the CDR3 is TGCGCCAGCAGTGAGTCTAGCGGGAGGAGTCTAGAGACCCAGTACTTA. It codes for CASSESSGRSLETQYL.

This chain joins TRBV12-3 or TRBV12-4 and TRBJ2-5, with no clear D. The V gene lost 6 bases and the J gene lost 2 bases, with 10 bases spanning the gap. The CDR3 length is 13 residues. CDR3 sequence reads: CASSRAGQETQYF. The CDR3 DNA reads TGTGCCAGCAGCCGGGCAGGTCAAGAGACCCAGTACTTC.

Concerning this clonotype: One end of the junction varies from germline; a read error may be responsible. This chain links TRBV11-2 with TRBJ2-5; D might be TRBD2 (6 bases). Germline V CDR1 and CDR2: SGHAT, FQNNGV. The CDR3 is 16 amino acids. Here the CDR3 reads CACRSRDLVHQETQYF. The CDR3 DNA is TGTGCCTGCAGATCCCGGGACTTGGTCCACCAAGAAACCCAGTACTTC.

Notes on this clonotype: One junction end does not reproduce the germline sequence, and a read error may be involved. This chain uses TRBV2 with TRBJ2-3, with 14 bases identical to TRBD2. CDR3 size: 17 residues. The V gene's germline CDR1 is SNHLY and CDR2 FYNNEI. CDR3 in DNA: TGTGCCAGCAGCGGGACTAGCGGGAGAGGGGGCACAAATACGCAGTATTTT. Translation: CASSGTSGRGGTNTQYF.

This clonotype was seen once. The chain is built from TRBV20-1 and TRBJ2-1; 13 positions match TRBD2. The CDR3 has 15 residues. The V gene's germline CDR1 is DFQATT and CDR2 SNEGSKA (reference sequence). Germline trimming cut 3 bases from V and 8 bases from J; bases unmatched to any gene: 7. The CDR3 protein is CSARGLAGPPDEQFF. In nucleotides, the CDR3 is TGCAGTGCTAGGGGACTAGCGGGGCCCCCGGATGAGCAGTTCTTC.

This clonotype was recorded only once. No conserved phenylalanine or tryptophan ends this CDR3, so it is likely a read error. The rearrangement links TRBV6-5 to TRBJ1-1; D is perhaps TRBD1 (6 bases). Trimming shortened V by 4 bases and J by 0 bases, and 15 bases separated the two germline ends. Germline CDR1 MNHEY, CDR2 SVGAGI. This CDR3 has 16 amino acids. CDR3 nucleotide sequence: TGTGCCAGCAGTTTTACCTCGACAGGTCTGAACACTGAAGCTTTCTTA. Its translation: CASSFTSTGLNTEAFL.

This clonotype has at least ten counts. The chain uses TRBV6-1 and TRBJ2-5; D ambiguous. The length of the CDR3 is 13 residues. Trimming shortened V by 6 bases and J by 5 bases, and 13 bases separated the two germline ends. Germline CDR1 reads MNHNS; CDR2 reads SASEGT. The CDR3 DNA reads TGTGCCAGCAGCCCAAGCCCCGGGGAGACCCAGTACTTC. Amino acids: CASSPSPGETQYF.

This clonotype was seen at least ten times. The chain employs TRBV4-2 and TRBJ2-2, with D uncertain. CDR3 length equals 12 residues. Germline V lookup: CDR1 LGHNA, CDR2 YNFKEQ. V lost 4 bases and J 4 bases, leaving 4 bases between the germline ends. DNA for the CDR3: TGTGCCAGCAGCCTCCGCACCGGGGAGCTGTTTTTT. As protein: CASSLRTGELFF.

This clonotype is medium-sized (0.01 to 0.1%) in the sample. V and J are TRBV6-5 and TRBJ2-1; TRBD1 agrees at 9 bases. Germline V gives CDR1 MNHEY, CDR2 SVGAGI. Germline trimming cut 4 bases from V and 6 bases from J; bases unmatched to any gene: 4. CDR3 length: 14 residues. CDR3 protein: CASSWQDRGNEQFF. DNA of the CDR3: TGTGCCAGCAGTTGGCAGGACAGGGGCAATGAGCAGTTCTTC.

The V call is TRBV13, the J call TRBJ2-3; the D gene is possibly TRBD1 (6 bases). Germline CDR1 and CDR2: PRHDT and FYEKMQ (reference sequence). With 3 bases removed from V and 5 bases from J, the gap between germline ends came to 15 bases. This CDR3 has 15 amino acids. The CDR3 region has the DNA TGTGCCAGCAGCTTTGGCAGCTGGGGGCAAGATACGCAGTATTTT. Translated, it gives CASSFGSWGQDTQYF.

On this clonotype: The CDR3 does not close with the conserved phenylalanine or tryptophan, likely indicating a read error. The chain uses TRBV7-9 and TRBJ2-7; possible D gene TRBD1, 6 bases. The germline V gene encodes CDR1 SEHNR and CDR2 FQNEAQ (reference sequence). The V and J ends lost 5 bases and 5 bases respectively, with 16 bases between them. This CDR3 region has 14 residues. The CDR3 bases are TGTGCCAGCAGCGGGGACACCGGTAAAGACGAGCAGTACTCT. It yields the protein CASSGDTGKDEQYS.

A remark on this clonotype: A much bigger clone sits one base away, suggesting this may be a read error. The CDR3 DNA reads as TGTGCCAGCAGTTACTCGAGTAGCGGGATCACAGATACGCAGTATTTT. Translated: CASSYSSSGITDTQYF. V gene TRBV6-6 combines with J gene TRBJ2-3, with 8 positions matching TRBD2. The CDR3 extends over 16 amino acids. Trimming removed 0 bases from V and 2 bases from J; junction bases left unmatched: 4. The germline V gene has CDR1 MNHNY and CDR2 SVGAGI (reference sequence).